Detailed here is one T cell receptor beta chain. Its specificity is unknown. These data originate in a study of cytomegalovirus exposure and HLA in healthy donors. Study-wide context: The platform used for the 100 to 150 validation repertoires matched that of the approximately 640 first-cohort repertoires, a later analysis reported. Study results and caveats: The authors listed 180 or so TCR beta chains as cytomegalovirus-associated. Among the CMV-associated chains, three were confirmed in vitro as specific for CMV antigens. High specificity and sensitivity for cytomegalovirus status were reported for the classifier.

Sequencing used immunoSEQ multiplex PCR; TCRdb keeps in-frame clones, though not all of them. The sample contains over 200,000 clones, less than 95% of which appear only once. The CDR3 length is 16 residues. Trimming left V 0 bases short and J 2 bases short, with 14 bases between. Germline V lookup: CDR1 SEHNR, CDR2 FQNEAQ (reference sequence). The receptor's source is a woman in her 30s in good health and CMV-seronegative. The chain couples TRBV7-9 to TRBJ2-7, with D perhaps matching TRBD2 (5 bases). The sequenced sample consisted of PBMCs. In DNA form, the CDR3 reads TGTGCCAGCAGCTTAGCGCCCAGCGGCAAAGCCTACGAGCAGTACTTC. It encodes CASSLAPSGKAYEQYF.